This TCR beta chain was profiled in a study of T-cell memory formation after mild COVID-19 (dated by TCRdb to the early 2020s). General notes on the study: TCR sequence clusters from the two donors were largely donor specific. Longitudinal TCRalpha and TCRbeta repertoire sequencing tracked T-cell clones expanding and contracting after mild COVID-19 in a couple of donors. Two young, previously healthy adult volunteers made up the cohort, one male and one female. General conclusions and limits of the study: From day 15 to 85, contracting clones showed balanced CD4/CD8 phenotypes, whereas a second wave of clones that expanded from day 15 to 37 leaned towards CD4+. The study covered only a couple of mild cases, and larger cohorts including severe cases with pre-infection samples were considered necessary. Whether the second-wave clones peaking on day 37 were SARS-CoV-2 specific was not confirmed. Contracting CD4+ clones were found mainly in CM and EM memory subsets, while CD8+ clones were enriched in EMRA. The detection of some responding clones in pre-infection memory suggests that pre-existing cross-reactive memory T cells joined the SARS-CoV-2 response.

V and J lose 5 bases and 4 bases, and a span of 17 bases separates them. Taken from cysteine to phenylalanine, the CDR3 has 15 residues. This entry keeps only the CDR3 DNA: 45 bases, framed from base 1. Via the germline V gene, CDR1 is SGHTA and CDR2 FQGNSA. This clonotype was recorded many times. This clone's antigen is unknown. Base qualities are not recorded, but no much larger clone differs from it by a single base. TCRdb lists the instrument as Illumina NovaSeq 6000. TCRalpha and TCRbeta cDNA libraries were constructed by 5'RACE with constant-segment primers, with sample barcodes and unique molecular identifiers being introduced. RNA was extracted from every sample with Trizol reagent. Libraries were amplified in two PCR steps, with a second sample barcode and Illumina TruSeq adapters added in the second step. Libraries were sequenced on an Illumina NovaSeq with 2 x 150 bp paired-end reads. In the paper's pipeline: Reads were demultiplexed and collapsed into UMI-guided consensus sequences with migec v1.2.7. Using mixcr v2.1.11, UMI consensuses were aligned to TRA and TRB V and J templates and then assembled into clonotypes. A clonotype was counted as expanded or contracted only when both edgeR and NoisET called the clonotype significant, with the noise models trained on biological replicates. edgeR calls used a false discovery rate-adjusted p below 0.01 and a log2 fold-change threshold of 1. PCA with hierarchical clustering of max-normalized trajectories of the 1000 most abundant clonotypes was used as exploratory dynamics analysis. The CD4 or CD8 phenotype of responding clones was assigned using the separately sequenced CD4+ and CD8+ repertoires. The raw public data were reprocessed by TCRdb itself: fastp quality trimming at Q25, MiXCR clonotype calling, in-frame beta chains only. Each record represents a unique CDR3 protein, reported with the most common genes and DNA among its rows. The V and J calls follow TCRdb's processing rather than the paper's. This sample lists more than 300,000 distinct CDR3 sequences; around 13% were detected once. The ten largest clones capture 22% of the sample.

Ficoll-Paque density gradient centrifugation was used to isolate PBMCs. The TCR comes from a man aged 18 to 35 who had mild COVID-19 (a few samples of this study predate the infection). The sample titles of this study are shuffled in the database, so cell type and time point are left out; the donor was told from shared clones. The chain is assembled from TRBV7-2 and TRBJ1-2, with TRBD1 perhaps the D gene, on 5 matching bases. Sequenced: PBMCs or a T cell subset sorted from them (not recorded which). CDR3 region: CASSTIGQPSYGYTF. The sequenced DNA is TGTGCCAGCAGCACAATTGGACAACCCTCCTATGGCTACACCTTC. Reference TRBV7-2 and TRBJ1-2 proteins supply the regions before and after the CDR3; the full variable domain is: GAGVSQSPSNKVTEKGKDVELRCDPISGHTALYWYRQSLGQGLEFLIYFQGNSAPDKSGLPSDRFSAERTGGSVSTLTIQRTQQEDSAVYLCASSTIGQPSYGYTFGSGTRLTVV.